This TCR beta chain was recorded in a study of blood T cell repertoires in COVID-19. The CDR3 length is 14 residues. V lost 2 bases and J lost 0, with 7 bases in between. Germline loops: CDR1 SGDLS, CDR2 YYNGEE. The assay was immunoSEQ multiplex PCR, and TCRdb's table has in-frame clones only and misses some. The repertoire consists of approximately 500,000 clones, with 70% to 90% occurring once and the leading ten covering around 8%. This chain joins TRBV9 and TRBJ2-3; D is undetermined. This TCR derives from a woman aged 45-65 years with COVID-19, enrolled during active disease. The sequenced sample was peripheral blood. CDR3 region: CASSVTPSTDTQYF. In DNA, the CDR3 is TGTGCCAGCAGCGTGACACCAAGCACAGATACGCAGTATTTT.